This note documents a single TCR beta chain sequence. Its antigen is unidentified. One end of the junction is discordant with germline, which a read error may explain. The record originates from a study of cytomegalovirus exposure and HLA in healthy donors. General observations from the study: A later analysis revealed that TCR association rates differed between HLA loci, peaking at DRB1 and bottoming out at HLA-C. Earlier analysis looked at TCR beta V segments, and most were productive about 87% or about 30% of the time.

The CDR3 sequence is 15 residues long. The germline gives CDR1 SEHNR, CDR2 FQNEAQ (reference sequence). The study ran its PCR with 60 Vbeta and 13 Jbeta primers. TCRdb's copy holds only in-frame clones and misses some; the assay was immunoSEQ multiplex PCR. Among 90,000 to 100,000 clones listed, roughly three quarters were seen once. This chain uses TRBV7-9 with TRBJ1-2; 10 bases are shared with TRBD1. Material for sequencing was PBMCs. This TCR was recovered from a female donor in good health and CMV-seronegative. The CDR3 region is CSSSLETGGNYGYTF. In nucleotides, the CDR3 is TGTTCCAGCAGCCTAGAGACAGGGGGCAACTATGGCTACACCTTC.